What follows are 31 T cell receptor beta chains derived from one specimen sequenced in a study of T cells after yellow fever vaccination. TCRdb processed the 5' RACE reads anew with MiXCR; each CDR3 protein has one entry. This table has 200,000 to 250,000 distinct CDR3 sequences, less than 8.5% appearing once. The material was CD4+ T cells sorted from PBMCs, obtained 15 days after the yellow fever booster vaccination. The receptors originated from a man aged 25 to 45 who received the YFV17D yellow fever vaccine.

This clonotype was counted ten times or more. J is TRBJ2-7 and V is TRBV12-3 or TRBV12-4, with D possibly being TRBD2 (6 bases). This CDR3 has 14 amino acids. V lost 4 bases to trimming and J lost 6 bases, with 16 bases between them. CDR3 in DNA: TGTGCCAGCAGTTCCGGGGGATCTGTAAGCGAGCAGTACTTC. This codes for CASSSGGSVSEQYF.

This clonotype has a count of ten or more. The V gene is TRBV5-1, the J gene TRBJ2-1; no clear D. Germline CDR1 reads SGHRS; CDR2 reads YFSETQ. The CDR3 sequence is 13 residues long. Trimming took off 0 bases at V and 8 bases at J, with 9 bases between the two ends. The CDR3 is CASSLVARDEQFF. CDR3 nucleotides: TGCGCCAGCAGCTTGGTGGCCAGAGATGAGCAGTTCTTC.

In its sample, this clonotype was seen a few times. In DNA form, the CDR3 reads TGTGCCAGCAGCTTAGGGCCTGAAAACATTCAGTACTTC. Translating gives CASSLGPENIQYF. This chain connects TRBV7-2 to TRBJ2-4, with D hard to call. Per the germline V gene, CDR1 is SGHTA and CDR2 is FQGNSA. The CDR3 spans 13 residues. Trimming stripped 1 base from V and 5 bases from J, with 6 bases between.

CDR3 protein: CASSLVMGTTEAFF. Here the CDR3 DNA reads TGTGCCAGCAGCCTAGTGATGGGAACCACTGAAGCTTTCTTT. J is TRBJ1-1 and V is TRBV7-9; D not certain. The CDR3 loop spans 14 amino acids. In germline, CDR1 is SEHNR, CDR2 FQNEAQ (reference sequence). Deletions cut 5 bases from V and 4 bases from J, with 14 bases between.

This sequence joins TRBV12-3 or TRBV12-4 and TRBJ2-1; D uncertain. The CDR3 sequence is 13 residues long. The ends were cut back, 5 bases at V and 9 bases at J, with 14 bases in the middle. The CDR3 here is CASSQRVASEQFF. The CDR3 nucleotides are TGTGCCAGCAGTCAAAGGGTGGCTAGTGAGCAGTTCTTC.

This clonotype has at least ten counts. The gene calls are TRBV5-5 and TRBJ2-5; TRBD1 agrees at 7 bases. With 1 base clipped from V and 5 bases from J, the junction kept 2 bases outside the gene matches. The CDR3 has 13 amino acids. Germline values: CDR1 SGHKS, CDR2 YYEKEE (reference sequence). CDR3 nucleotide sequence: TGTGCCAGCAGCTTGACAGGGGACGAGACCCAGTACTTC. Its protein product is CASSLTGDETQYF. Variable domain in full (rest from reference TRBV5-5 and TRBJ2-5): DAGVTQSPTHLIKTRGQQVTLRCSPISGHKSVSWYQQVLGQGPQFIFQYYEKEERGRGNFPDRFSARQFPNYSSELNVNALLLGDSALYLCASSLTGDETQYFGPGTRLLVL.

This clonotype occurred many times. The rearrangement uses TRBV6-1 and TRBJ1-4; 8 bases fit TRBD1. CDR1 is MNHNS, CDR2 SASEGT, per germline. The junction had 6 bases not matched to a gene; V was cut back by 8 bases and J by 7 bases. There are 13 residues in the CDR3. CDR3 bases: TGTGCCAGCCGTGGGGACAGGCTTGAAAAACTGTTTTTT. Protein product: CASRGDRLEKLFF.

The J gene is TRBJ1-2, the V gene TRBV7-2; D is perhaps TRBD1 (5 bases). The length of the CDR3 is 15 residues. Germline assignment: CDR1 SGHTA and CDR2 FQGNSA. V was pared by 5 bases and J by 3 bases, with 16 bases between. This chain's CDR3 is CASSPHPRGDYGYTF. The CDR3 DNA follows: TGTGCCAGCAGCCCCCACCCACGGGGCGACTATGGCTACACCTTC.

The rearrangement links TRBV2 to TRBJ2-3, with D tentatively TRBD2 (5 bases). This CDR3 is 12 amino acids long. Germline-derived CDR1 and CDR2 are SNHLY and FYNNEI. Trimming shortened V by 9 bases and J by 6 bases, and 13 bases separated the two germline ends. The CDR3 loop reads CASAATGDTQYF. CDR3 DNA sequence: TGTGCCAGTGCAGCGACGGGGGATACGCAGTATTTT.

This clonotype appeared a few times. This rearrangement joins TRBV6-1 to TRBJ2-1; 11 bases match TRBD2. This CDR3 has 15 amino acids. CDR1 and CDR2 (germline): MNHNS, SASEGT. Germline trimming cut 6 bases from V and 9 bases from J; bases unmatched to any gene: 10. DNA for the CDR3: TGTGCCAGCAGGAGCGGGACTAGCGGTCGTCCTGAGCAGTTCTTC. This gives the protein CASRSGTSGRPEQFF.

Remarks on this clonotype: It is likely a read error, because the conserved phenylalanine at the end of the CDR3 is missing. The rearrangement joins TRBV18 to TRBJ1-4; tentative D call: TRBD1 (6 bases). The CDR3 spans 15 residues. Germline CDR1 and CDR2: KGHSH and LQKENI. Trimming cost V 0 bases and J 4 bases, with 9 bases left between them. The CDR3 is CASSPPGALNEKLFS. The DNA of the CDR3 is TGTGCCAGCTCACCACCGGGGGCCCTTAATGAAAAACTGTTTTCT.

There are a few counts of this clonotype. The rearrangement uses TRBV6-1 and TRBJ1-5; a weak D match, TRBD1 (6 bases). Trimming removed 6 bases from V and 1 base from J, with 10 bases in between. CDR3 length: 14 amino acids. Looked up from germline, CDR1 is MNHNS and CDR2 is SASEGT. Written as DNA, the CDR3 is TGTGCCAGCAGAGACAGGACGAGCAATCAGCCCCAGCATTTT. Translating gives CASRDRTSNQPQHF.

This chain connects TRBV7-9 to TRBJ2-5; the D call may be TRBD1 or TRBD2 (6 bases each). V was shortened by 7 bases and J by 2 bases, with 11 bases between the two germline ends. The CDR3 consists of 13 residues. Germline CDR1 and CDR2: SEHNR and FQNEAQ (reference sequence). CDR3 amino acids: CASTQGGQETQYF. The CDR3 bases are TGTGCCAGCACCCAAGGGGGGCAAGAGACCCAGTACTTC. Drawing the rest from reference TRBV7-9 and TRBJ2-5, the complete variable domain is DTGVSQNPRHKITKRGQNVTFRCDPISEHNRLYWYRQTLGQGPEFLTYFQNEAQLEKSRLLSDRFSAERPKGSFSTLEIQRTEQGDSAMYLCASTQGGQETQYFGPGTRLLVL.

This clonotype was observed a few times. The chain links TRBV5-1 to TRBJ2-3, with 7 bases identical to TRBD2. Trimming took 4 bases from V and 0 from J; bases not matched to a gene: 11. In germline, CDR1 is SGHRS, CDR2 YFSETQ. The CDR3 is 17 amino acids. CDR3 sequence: CASSQNTVGGSTDTQYF. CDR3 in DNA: TGCGCCAGCAGCCAAAATACCGTCGGGGGGAGCACAGATACGCAGTATTTT.

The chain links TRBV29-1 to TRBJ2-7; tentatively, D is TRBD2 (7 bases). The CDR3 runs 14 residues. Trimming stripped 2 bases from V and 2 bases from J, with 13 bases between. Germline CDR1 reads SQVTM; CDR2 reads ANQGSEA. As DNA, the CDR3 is TGCAGCGTTGAAAGTGGGAGGGGGACCTACGAGCAGTACTTC. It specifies CSVESGRGTYEQYF.

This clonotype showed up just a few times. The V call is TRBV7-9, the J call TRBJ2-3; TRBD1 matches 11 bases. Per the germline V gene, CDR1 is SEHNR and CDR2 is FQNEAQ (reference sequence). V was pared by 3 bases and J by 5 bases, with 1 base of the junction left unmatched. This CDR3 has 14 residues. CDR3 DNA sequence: TGTGCCAGCAGCTTGGACAGGGGGCAAGATACGCAGTATTTT. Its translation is CASSLDRGQDTQYF.

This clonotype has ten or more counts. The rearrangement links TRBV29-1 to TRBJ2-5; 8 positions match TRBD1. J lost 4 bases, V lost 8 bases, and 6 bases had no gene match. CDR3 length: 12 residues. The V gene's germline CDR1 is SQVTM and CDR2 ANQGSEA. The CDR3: CSPVDRGETQYF. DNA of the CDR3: TGCAGCCCCGTCGACAGGGGAGAGACCCAGTACTTC.

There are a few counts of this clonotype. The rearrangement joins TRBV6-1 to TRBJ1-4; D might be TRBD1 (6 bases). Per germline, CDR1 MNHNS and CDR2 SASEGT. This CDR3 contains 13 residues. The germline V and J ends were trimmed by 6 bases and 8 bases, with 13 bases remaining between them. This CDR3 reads CASRGGAREKLFF. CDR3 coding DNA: TGTGCCAGCAGGGGGGGGGCGCGGGAAAAACTGTTTTTT.

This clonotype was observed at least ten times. The CDR3 region is CSVFLVPGNTIYF. The CDR3 DNA reads as TGCAGCGTCTTCCTCGTCCCCGGAAACACCATATATTTT. V and J are TRBV29-1 and TRBJ1-3, with D hard to call. Per germline, CDR1 SQVTM and CDR2 ANQGSEA. The V end lost 6 bases, the J end lost 4 bases, and 13 bases lay between the germline ends. This CDR3 comprises 13 residues. The variable domain in full, with the rest retrieved from reference TRBV29-1 and TRBJ1-3, is SAVISQKPSRDICQRGTSLTIQCQVDSQVTMMFWYRQQPGQSLTLIATANQGSEATYESGFVIDKFPISRPNLTFSTLTVSNMSPEDSSIYLCSVFLVPGNTIYFGEGSWLTVV.

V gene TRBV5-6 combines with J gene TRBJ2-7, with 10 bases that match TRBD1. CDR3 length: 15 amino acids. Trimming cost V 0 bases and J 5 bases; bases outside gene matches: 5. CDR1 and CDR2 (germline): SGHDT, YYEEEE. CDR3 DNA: TGTGCCAGCAGCTTGGTGTGGACAGGGGGTAACGAGCAGTACTTC. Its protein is CASSLVWTGGNEQYF.

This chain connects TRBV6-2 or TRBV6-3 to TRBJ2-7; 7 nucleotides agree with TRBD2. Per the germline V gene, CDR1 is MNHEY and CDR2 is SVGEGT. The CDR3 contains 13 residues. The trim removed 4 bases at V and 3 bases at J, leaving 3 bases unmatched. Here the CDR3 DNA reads TGTGCCAGCAGTTTCGTAGCGGGCTACGAGCAGTACTTC. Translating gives CASSFVAGYEQYF.

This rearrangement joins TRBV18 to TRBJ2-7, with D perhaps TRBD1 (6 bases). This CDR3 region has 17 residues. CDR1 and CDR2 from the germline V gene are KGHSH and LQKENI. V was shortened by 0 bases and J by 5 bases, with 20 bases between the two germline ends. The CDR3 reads CASSPPRRTARDHEQYF. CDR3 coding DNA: TGTGCCAGCTCACCACCGAGAAGGACAGCTCGTGACCACGAGCAGTACTTC.

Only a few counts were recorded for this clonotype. Here the CDR3 DNA reads TGCAGTTTGGGGCGCGGTCAATACAATGAGCAGTTCTTC. As protein: CSLGRGQYNEQFF. This sequence joins TRBV20-1 and TRBJ2-1; possibly TRBD1 for D (5 bases). The CDR3 is made up of 13 amino acids. Germline CDR1 DFQATT, CDR2 SNEGSKA (reference sequence). The ends were cut back, 8 bases at V and 4 bases at J, with 15 bases in the middle.

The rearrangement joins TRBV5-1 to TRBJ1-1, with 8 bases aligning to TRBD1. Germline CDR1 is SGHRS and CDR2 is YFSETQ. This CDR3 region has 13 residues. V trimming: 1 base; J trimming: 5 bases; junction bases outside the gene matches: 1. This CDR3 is CASSLYRGTEAFF. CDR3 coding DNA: TGCGCCAGCAGCTTGTACAGGGGGACTGAAGCTTTCTTT.

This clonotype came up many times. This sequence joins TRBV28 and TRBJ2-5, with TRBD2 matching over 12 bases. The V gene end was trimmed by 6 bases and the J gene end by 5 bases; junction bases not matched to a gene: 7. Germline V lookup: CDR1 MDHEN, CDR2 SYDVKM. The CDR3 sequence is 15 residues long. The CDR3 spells CASSPSGRAQETQYF. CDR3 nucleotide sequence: TGTGCCAGCAGCCCTAGCGGGAGGGCCCAGGAGACCCAGTACTTC.

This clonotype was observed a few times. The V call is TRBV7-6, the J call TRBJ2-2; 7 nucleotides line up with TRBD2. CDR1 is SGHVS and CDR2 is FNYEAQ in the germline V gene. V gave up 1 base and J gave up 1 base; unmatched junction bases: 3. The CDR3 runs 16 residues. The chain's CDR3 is CASSLVASGNTGELFF. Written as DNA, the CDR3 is TGTGCCAGCAGCTTAGTTGCTAGCGGGAACACCGGGGAGCTGTTTTTT.

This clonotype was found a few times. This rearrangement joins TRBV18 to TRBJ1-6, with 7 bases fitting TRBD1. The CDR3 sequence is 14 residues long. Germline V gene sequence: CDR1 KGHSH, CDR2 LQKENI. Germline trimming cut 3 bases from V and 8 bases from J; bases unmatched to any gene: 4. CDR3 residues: CASSPDRSDSPLHF. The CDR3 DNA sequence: TGTGCCAGCTCACCGGACAGGAGTGATTCACCCCTCCACTTT.

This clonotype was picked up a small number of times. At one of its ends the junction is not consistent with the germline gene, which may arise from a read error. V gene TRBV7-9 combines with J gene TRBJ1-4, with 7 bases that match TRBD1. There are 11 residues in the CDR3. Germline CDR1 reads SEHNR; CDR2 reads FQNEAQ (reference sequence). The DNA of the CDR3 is TGTGCCAGCAGCCGCAACACGGGACAGATTTTT. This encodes CASSRNTGQIF. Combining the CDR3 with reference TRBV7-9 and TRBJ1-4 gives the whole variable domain DTGVSQNPRHKITKRGQNVTFRCDPISEHNRLYWYRQTLGQGPEFLTYFQNEAQLEKSRLLSDRFSAERPKGSFSTLEIQRTEQGDSAMYLCASSRNTGQIFGSGTQLSVL.

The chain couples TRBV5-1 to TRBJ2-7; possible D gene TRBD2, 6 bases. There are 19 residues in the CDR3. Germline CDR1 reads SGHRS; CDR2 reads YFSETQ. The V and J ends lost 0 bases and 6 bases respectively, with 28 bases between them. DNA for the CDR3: TGCGCCAGCAGCTTGGATATTATACGAACCGGGAGACCCCACTCCGAGCAGTACTTC. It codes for CASSLDIIRTGRPHSEQYF.

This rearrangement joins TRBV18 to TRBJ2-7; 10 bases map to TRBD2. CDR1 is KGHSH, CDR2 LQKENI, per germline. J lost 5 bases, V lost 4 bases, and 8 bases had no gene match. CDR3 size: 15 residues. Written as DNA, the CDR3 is TGTGCCAGCTCACTTCCTAGCGGGAGTAGAAACGAGCAGTACTTC. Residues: CASSLPSGSRNEQYF. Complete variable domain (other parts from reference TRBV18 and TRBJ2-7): NAGVMQNPRHLVRRRGQEARLRCSPMKGHSHVYWYRQLPEEGLKFMVYLQKENIIDESGMPKERFSAEFPKEGPSILRIQQVVRGDSAAYFCASSLPSGSRNEQYFGPGTRLTVT.

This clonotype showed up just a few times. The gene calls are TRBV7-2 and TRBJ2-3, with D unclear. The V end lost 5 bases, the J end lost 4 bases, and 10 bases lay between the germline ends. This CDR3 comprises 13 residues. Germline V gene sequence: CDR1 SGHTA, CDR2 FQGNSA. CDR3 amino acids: CASSPLPADTQYF. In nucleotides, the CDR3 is TGTGCCAGCAGCCCCTTACCGGCAGATACGCAGTATTTT.